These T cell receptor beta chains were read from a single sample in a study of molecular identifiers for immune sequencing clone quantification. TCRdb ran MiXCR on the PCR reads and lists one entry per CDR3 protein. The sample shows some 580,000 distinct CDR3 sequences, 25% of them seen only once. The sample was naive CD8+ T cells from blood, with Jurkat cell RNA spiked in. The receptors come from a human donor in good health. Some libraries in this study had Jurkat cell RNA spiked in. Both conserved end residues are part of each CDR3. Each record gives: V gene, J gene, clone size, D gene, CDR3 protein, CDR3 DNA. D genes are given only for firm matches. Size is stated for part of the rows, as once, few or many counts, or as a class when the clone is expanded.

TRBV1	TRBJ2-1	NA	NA	CTSTLAPGQFF	TGCACCAGCACCCTGGCCCCGGGGCAGTTCTTC
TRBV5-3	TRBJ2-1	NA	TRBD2	CASSPRLAGGHDEQFF	TGTGCCAGCAGCCCGAGGCTAGCGGGGGGGCACGATGAGCAGTTCTTC
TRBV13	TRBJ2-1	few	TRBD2	CASSLVAGGEQLF	TGTGCCAGCAGCTTAGTAGCGGGAGGTGAGCAGCTCTTC
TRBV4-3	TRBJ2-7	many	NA	CASSQDLGPPYEQYF	TGCGCCAGCAGCCAAGATCTGGGCCCTCCCTACGAGCAGTACTTC
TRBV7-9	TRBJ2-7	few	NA	CASSLSESGFYEQYF	TGTGCCAGCAGCTTATCCGAGTCTGGGTTCTACGAGCAGTACTTC
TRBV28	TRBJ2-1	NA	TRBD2	CASSLSLLAGAYNEQFF	TGTGCCAGCAGTCTCTCCCTCCTAGCGGGAGCCTACAATGAGCAGTTCTTC
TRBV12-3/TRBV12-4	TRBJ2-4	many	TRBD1	CASSLSGQGKTKNIQYF	TGTGCCAGCAGTTTGTCGGGACAGGGTAAAACCAAAAACATTCAGTACTTC
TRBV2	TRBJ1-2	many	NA	CASSWEPYGYTF	TGTGCCAGCAGTTGGGAACCCTATGGCTACACCTTC
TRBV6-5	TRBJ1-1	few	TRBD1	CASSYERDRAFFEAFF	TGTGCCAGCAGTTACGAGCGGGACAGGGCCTTCTTTGAAGCTTTCTTT
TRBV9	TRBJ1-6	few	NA	CASSVQSGPEGTPLHF	TGTGCCAGCAGCGTCCAATCCGGGCCAGAAGGGACACCCCTCCACTTT
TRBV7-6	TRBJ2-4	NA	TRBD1	CASSDRGLGNIQYF	TGTGCCAGCAGTGACAGGGGGCTCGGAAACATTCAGTACTTC
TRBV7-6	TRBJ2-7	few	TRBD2	CASSTGLAGGAEQYF	TGTGCCAGCAGCACAGGACTAGCGGGGGGTGCCGAGCAGTACTTC
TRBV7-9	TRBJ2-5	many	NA	CASSLFSQTQYF	TGTGCCAGCAGCTTGTTCTCGCAGACCCAGTACTTC
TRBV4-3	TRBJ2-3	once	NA	CANSQTEPPGGTDTQYF	TGCGCCAACAGCCAAACCGAACCACCGGGGGGCACAGATACGCAGTATTTT
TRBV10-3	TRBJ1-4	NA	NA	CATRDGNEKLFF	TGTGCCACCCGGGATGGCAATGAAAAACTGTTTTTT
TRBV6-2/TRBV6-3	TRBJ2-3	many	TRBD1	CASTARTGSVRTDTQYF	TGTGCCAGTACCGCCCGGACAGGATCGGTGAGGACAGATACGCAGTATTTT
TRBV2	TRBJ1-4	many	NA	CASIGSTNEKLFF	TGTGCCAGCATTGGGTCGACCAATGAAAAACTGTTTTTT
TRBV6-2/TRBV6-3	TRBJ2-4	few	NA	CASSYHRARDLTTLAKNIQYF	TGTGCCAGCAGTTACCACAGGGCCCGGGACCTCACGACTTTAGCCAAAAACATTCAGTACTTC
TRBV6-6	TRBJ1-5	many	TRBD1	CASSYPTGQGYNQPQHF	TGTGCCAGCAGTTACCCTACTGGACAGGGATACAATCAGCCCCAGCATTTT
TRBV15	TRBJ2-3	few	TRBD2	CATSRDQTSGGTDTQYF	TGTGCCACCAGCAGAGACCAGACTAGCGGTGGTACAGATACGCAGTATTTT
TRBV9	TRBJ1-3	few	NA	CASDDGAGFSGNTIYF	TGTGCCAGCGATGACGGGGCGGGGTTCTCTGGAAACACCATATATTTT
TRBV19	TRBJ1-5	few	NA	CASRSPGPDPSNQPQHF	TGTGCCAGTCGAAGCCCAGGGCCGGACCCAAGCAATCAGCCCCAGCATTTT
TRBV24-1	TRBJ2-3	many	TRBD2	CATSALAGDTQYF	TGTGCCACCAGTGCCCTAGCGGGAGATACGCAGTATTTT
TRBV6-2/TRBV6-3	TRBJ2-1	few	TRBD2	CASSLIAGGLHNEQFF	TGTGCCAGCAGTCTAATAGCGGGAGGGCTACACAATGAGCAGTTCTTC
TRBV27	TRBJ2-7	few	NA	CASSPGTQLSEQYF	TGTGCCAGCAGTCCAGGGACCCAATTGAGCGAGCAGTACTTC
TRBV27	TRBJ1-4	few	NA	CASSPVGAEDEKLFF	TGTGCCAGCAGTCCCGTCGGGGCTGAGGATGAAAAACTGTTTTTT
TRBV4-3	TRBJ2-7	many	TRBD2	CASSQDHPSGRWNEQYF	TGCGCCAGCAGCCAAGACCACCCAAGCGGGAGATGGAACGAGCAGTACTTC
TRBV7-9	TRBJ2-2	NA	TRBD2	CASSHSGSAGEPFF	TGTGCCAGCAGCCATAGCGGGAGTGCCGGGGAGCCGTTTTTT
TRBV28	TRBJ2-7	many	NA	CASSPRRGMAEQYF	TGTGCCAGCAGTCCTCGGCGGGGTATGGCCGAGCAGTACTTC
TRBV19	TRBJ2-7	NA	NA	CASSIRTDYYEQYF	TGTGCCAGTAGTATTAGGACGGATTACTACGAGCAGTACTTC
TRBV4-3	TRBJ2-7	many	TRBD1	CASSVDRGYEQYF	TGCGCCAGCAGCGTTGACAGGGGATACGAGCAGTACTTC
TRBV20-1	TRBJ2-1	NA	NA	CSASPRDSIYNEQFF	TGCAGTGCTAGCCCGCGGGACAGTATATACAATGAGCAGTTCTTC
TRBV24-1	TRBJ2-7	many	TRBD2	CATRSGNEQYF	TGTGCCACCAGAAGCGGGAACGAGCAGTACTTC
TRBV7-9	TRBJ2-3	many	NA	CASSFFGLASTDTQYF	TGTGCCAGCAGCTTCTTCGGGCTAGCCAGCACAGATACGCAGTATTTT
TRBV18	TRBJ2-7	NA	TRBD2	CASSPLAGGVDEQYF	TGTGCCAGCTCACCCTTAGCGGGAGGCGTAGACGAGCAGTACTTC
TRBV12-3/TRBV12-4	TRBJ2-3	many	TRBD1	CASSLADRVREDTQYF	TGTGCCAGCAGTTTAGCTGACAGGGTGAGGGAAGATACGCAGTATTTT
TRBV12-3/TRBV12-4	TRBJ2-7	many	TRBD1	CASSLAGWTGVSYEQYF	TGTGCCAGCAGTTTAGCAGGGTGGACAGGCGTCTCCTACGAGCAGTACTTC
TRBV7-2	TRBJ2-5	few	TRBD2	CASSPQLAGDHETQYF	TGTGCCAGCAGCCCACAACTAGCGGGAGATCATGAGACCCAGTACTTC
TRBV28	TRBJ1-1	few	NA	CASNRGGRPFF	TGTGCCAGCAACCGTGGAGGGAGGCCTTTCTTT
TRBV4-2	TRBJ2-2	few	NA	CASSQDFAGELFF	TGTGCCAGCAGCCAAGATTTTGCCGGGGAGCTGTTTTTT
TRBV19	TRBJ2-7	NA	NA	CASSIDGGEGVYEQYF	TGTGCCAGTAGTATAGATGGAGGAGAGGGGGTGTACGAGCAGTACTTC
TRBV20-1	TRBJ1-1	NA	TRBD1	CSAPNRGTMSIGTEAFF	TGCAGTGCCCCAAACAGGGGTACCATGAGTATCGGCACTGAAGCTTTCTTT
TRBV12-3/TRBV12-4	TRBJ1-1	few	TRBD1	CASTEGQGENTEAFF	TGTGCCAGCACCGAAGGACAGGGGGAGAACACTGAAGCTTTCTTT
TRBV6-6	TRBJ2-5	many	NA	CASSLKTFQETQYF	TGTGCCAGCAGTCTCAAGACATTCCAAGAGACCCAGTACTTC
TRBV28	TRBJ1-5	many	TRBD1	CASSTTGGGQPQHF	TGTGCCAGCAGCACTACAGGGGGGGGGCAGCCCCAGCATTTT
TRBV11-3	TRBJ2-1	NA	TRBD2	CASSSRRGDEQFF	TGTGCCAGCAGCTCCCGACGGGGGGATGAGCAGTTCTTC
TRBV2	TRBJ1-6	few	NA	CASSDGIVSSPLHF	TGTGCCAGCAGTGACGGGATTGTAAGTTCACCCCTCCACTTT
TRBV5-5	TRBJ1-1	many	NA	CASSLRDRLNTEAFF	TGTGCCAGCAGCTTGCGAGACAGATTGAACACTGAAGCTTTCTTT
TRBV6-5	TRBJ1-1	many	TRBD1	CASRTGDVAEAFF	TGTGCCAGCCGCACAGGGGATGTCGCTGAAGCTTTCTTT
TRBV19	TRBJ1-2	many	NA	CASTLGGNGYTF	TGTGCCAGTACCCTGGGAGGAAATGGCTACACCTTC
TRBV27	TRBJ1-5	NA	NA	CASSFGKNNQPQHF	TGTGCCAGCAGTTTTGGGAAGAACAATCAGCCCCAGCATTTT
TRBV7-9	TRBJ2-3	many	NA	CASSLARVSLTDTQYF	TGTGCCAGCAGCTTAGCGCGGGTTTCCCTCACAGATACGCAGTATTTT
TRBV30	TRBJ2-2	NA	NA	CAWSGRGGTNTGELFF	TGTGCCTGGAGTGGCCGGGGTGGTACGAACACCGGGGAGCTGTTTTTT
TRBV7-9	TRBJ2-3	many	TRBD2	CASSSVAGPTDTQYF	TGTGCCAGCAGCTCCGTAGCGGGCCCAACAGATACGCAGTATTTT
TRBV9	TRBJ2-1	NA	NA	CASSVFTKAYDNEQFF	TGTGCCAGCAGCGTATTCACCAAGGCCTACGACAATGAGCAGTTCTTC